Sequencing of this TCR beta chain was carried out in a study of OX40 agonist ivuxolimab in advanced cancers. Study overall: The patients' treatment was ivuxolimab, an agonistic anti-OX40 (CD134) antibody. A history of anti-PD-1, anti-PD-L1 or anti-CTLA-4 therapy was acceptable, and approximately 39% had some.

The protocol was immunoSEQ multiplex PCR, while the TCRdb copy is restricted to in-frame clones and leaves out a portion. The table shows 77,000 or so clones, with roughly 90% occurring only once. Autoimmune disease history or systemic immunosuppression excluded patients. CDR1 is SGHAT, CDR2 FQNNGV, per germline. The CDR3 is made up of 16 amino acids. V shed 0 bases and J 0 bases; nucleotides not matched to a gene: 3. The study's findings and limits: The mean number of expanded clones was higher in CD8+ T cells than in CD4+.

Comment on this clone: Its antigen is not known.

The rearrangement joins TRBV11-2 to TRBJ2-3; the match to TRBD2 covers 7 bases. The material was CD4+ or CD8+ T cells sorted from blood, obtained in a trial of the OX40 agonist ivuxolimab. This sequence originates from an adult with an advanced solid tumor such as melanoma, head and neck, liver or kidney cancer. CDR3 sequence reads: CASSLEGLTSTDTQYF. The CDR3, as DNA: TGTGCCAGCAGCTTAGAGGGACTAACTAGCACAGATACGCAGTATTTT.